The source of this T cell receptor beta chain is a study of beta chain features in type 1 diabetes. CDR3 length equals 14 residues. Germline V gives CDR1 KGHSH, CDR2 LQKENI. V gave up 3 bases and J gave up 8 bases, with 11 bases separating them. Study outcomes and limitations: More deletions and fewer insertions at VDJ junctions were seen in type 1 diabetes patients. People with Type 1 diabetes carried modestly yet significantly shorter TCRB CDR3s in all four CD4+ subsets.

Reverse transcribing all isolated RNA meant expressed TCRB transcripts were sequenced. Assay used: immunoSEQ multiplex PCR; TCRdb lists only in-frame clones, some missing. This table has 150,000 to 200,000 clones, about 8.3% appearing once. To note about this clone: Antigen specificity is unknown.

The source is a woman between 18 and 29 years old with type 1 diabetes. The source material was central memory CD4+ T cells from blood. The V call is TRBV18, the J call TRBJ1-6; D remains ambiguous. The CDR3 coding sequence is TGTGCCAGCTCACCTGAGGTTATGGATTCACCCCTCCACTTT. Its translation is CASSPEVMDSPLHF.